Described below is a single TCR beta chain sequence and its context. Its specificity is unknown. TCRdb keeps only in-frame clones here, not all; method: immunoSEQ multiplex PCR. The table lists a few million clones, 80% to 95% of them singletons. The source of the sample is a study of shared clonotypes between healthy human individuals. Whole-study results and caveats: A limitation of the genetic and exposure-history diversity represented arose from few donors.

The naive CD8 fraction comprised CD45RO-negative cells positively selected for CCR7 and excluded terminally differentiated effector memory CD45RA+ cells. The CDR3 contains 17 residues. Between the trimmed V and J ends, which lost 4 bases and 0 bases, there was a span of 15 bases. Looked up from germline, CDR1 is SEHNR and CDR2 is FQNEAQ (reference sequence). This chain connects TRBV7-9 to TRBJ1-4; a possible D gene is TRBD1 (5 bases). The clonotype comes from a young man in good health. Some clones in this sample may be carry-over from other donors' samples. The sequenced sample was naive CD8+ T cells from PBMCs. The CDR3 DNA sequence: TGTGCCAGCAGCTCTTATTGGACAAAGTCAACTAATGAAAAACTGTTTTTT. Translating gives CASSSYWTKSTNEKLFF.